The subject of this entry is one TCR beta chain. Its recognized antigen is unknown. Sequenced using an Illumina HiSeq 2000. The TCR beta cDNA libraries were made using 5'RACE template switching, a step that added both a universal primer site and unique molecular identifiers. Synthesis of cDNA was primed from the TCR beta constant segment and was followed by two consecutive PCR amplification steps. Processing in the source paper ran as follows. MIGEC was used to demultiplex reads and group the reads by UMI, and MiTCR was used to assemble and quantify clonotypes. To exclude erroneous sequences, any TCR cDNA sequence not supported by at least two reads was discarded. The tcR package was used for downstream repertoire analysis, and clonotypes were matched across fractions by CDR3 nucleotide sequence plus V segment. VDJmatch was used to annotate antigen specificity against VDJdb, with one amino acid substitution allowed in CDR3. Based on TCRdb reprocessing of the reads, there is one entry per CDR3 protein sequence, and DNA is missing. Here the V and J calls rest on TCRdb's processing, not on the authors' analysis. This sample's records show about 370,000 distinct CDR3 sequences. Roughly 10% of the sample goes to the ten largest clones.

CDR1 and CDR2, looked up from the germline V gene (reference sequence), are GTSNPN and SVGIG. From its cysteine to its phenylalanine, the CDR3 spans 18 amino acids. The DNA is not on file. The data derive from a study of T cells expressing NK-cell markers (dated by TCRdb to about 2020). The study in broad terms: TCR beta-chain repertoires were profiled in sorted CD3+CD56+NKG2C+, CD3+CD56+NKG2C- and CD3+CD56-NKG2C+ T-cell subsets from eight donors. Of the eight sequenced donors, seven were found to be HCMV-seropositive and one was found to be HCMV-seronegative. The study sequenced eight donors, all healthy volunteers chosen at random: three men and five women. Sequencing of the libraries produced 2 x 150 bp reads on Illumina HiSeq 2000/2500, MiSeq or NextSeq. The paper as a whole reports these results and caveats: Those dominant clonotypes were again the most abundant among CD3+CD56-NKG2C+ cells in a few donors, at about 25-65%. It remained unclear whether the expanded NKG2C-expressing T cell clones were specific for HCMV antigens. In over five donors, the dominant CD3+CD56+NKG2C+ clonotypes were among the top 10 CD8+ clonotypes and accounted for about 1.0-7.0% of CD8+ T cells.

HCMV serostatus was determined by detecting HCMV-specific IgG in serum with a commercial ELISA kit. Peripheral blood mononuclear cells were isolated from blood by Ficoll density gradient centrifugation. The sample consisted of blood T cells: a sorted CD56 or NKG2C T cell subset, CD4+ or CD8+ T cells, or bulk PBMC T cells (not recorded which). The chain employs TRBV30 and TRBJ2-2; the TCRdb call, TRBD2, lacks DNA for checking. This receptor was obtained from a woman aged 50 to 60 in good health. Donor details come from another sample of the same person, matched by shared clones. The CDR3 region: CAWSVLPSGRAGTGELFF.